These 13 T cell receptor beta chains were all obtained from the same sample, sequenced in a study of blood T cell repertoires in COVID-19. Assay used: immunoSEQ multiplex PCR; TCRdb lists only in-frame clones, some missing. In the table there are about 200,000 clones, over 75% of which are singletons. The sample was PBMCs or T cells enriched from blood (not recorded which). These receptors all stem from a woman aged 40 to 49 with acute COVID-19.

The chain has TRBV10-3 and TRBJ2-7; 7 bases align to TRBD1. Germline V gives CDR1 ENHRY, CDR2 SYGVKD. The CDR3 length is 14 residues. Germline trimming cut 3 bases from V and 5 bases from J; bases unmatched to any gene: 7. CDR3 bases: TGTGCCATCAGTGAAGAGGGGGCGCGGAACGAGCAGTACTTC. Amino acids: CAISEEGARNEQYF.

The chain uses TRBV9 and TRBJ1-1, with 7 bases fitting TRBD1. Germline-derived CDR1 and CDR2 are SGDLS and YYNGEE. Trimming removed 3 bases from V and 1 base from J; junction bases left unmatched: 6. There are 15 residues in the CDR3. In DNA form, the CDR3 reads TGTGCCAGCAGCGCCTCTTGGACAGGGAACACTGAAGCTTTCTTT. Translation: CASSASWTGNTEAFF. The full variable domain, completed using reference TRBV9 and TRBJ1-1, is DSGVTQTPKHLITATGQRVTLRCSPRSGDLSVYWYQQSLDQGLQFLIQYYNGEERAKGNILERFSAQQFPDLHSELNLSSLELGDSALYFCASSASWTGNTEAFFGQGTRLTVV.

The CDR3 DNA is TGTGCCAGCAATCGTATGAACACTGAAGCTTTCTTT. This gives the protein CASNRMNTEAFF. The chain employs TRBV6-5 and TRBJ1-1; D gene unclear. V lost 7 bases to trimming and J lost 0 bases, with 6 bases between them. Germline CDR1 and CDR2: MNHEY and SVGAGI. CDR3 length equals 12 residues.

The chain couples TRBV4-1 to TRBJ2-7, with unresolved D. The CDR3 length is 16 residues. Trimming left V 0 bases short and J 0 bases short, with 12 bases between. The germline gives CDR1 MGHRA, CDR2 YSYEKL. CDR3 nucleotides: TGCGCCAGCAGCCAAGATGTTTCGTCGTCCTCCTACGAGCAGTACTTC. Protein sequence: CASSQDVSSSSYEQYF.

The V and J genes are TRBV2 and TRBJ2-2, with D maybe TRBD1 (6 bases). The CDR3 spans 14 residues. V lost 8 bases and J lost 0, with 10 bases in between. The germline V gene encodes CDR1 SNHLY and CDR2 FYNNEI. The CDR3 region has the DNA TGTGCCAGCCTGCGGACAGCGAACACCGGGGAGCTGTTTTTT. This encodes CASLRTANTGELFF. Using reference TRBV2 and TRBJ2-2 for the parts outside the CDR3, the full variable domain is EPEVTQTPSHQVTQMGQEVILRCVPISNHLYFYWYRQILGQKVEFLVSFYNNEISEKSEIFDDQFSVERPDGSNFTLKIRSTKLEDSAMYFCASLRTANTGELFFGEGSRLTVL.

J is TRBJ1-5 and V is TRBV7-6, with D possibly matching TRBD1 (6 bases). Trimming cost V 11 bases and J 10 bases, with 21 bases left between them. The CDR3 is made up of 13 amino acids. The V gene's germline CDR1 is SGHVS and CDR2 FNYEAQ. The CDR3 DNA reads TGTGCCTCAGGGGCGGGAGTGGGACTCCCCCAGCATTTT. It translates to CASGAGVGLPQHF.

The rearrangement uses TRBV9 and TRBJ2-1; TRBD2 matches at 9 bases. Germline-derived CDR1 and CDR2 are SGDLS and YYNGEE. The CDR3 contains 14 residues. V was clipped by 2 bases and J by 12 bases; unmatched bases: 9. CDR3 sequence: CASSVLAGDRWQFF. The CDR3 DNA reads TGTGCCAGCAGCGTTTTAGCGGGAGACCGTTGGCAGTTCTTC.

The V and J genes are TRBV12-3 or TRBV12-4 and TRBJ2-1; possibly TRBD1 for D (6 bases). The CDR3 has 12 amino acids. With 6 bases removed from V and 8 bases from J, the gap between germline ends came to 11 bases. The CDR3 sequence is CASSGTGHEQFF. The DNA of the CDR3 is TGTGCCAGCAGCGGTACAGGGCATGAGCAGTTCTTC.

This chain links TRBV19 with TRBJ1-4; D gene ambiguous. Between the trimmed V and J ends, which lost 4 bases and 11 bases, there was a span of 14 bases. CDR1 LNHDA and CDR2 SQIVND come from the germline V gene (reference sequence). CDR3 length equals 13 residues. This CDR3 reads CASSNRPESKLFF. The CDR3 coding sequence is TGTGCCAGTAGTAACAGACCCGAAAGCAAACTGTTTTTT.

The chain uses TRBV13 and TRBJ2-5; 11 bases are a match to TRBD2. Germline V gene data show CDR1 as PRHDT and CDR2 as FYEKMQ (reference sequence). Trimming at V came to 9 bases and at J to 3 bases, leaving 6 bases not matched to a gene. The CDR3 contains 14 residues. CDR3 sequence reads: CASTPGLAEETQYF. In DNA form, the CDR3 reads TGTGCCAGTACCCCGGGACTAGCGGAAGAGACCCAGTACTTC.

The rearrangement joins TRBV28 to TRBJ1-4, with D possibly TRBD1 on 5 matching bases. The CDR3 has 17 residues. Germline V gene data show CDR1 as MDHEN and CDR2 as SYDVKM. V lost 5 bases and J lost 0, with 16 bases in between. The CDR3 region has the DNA TGTGCCAGCAGTCCGGGGGACTCCCGTTCAACTAATGAAAAACTGTTTTTT. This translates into CASSPGDSRSTNEKLFF.

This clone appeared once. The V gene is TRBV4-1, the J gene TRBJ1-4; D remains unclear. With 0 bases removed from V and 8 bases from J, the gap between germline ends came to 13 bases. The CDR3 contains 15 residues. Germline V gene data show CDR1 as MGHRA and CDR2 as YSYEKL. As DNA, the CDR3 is TGCGCCAGCAGCCAAGATGGAGTCCTCCGAGAAAAACTGTTTTTT. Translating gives CASSQDGVLREKLFF.

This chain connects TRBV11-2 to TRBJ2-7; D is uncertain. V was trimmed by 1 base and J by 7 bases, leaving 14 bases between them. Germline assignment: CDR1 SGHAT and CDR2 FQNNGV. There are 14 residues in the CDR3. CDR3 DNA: TGTGCCAGCAGCTTAGGCCAGTCGAGAGGAGAGCAGTACTTC. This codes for CASSLGQSRGEQYF.